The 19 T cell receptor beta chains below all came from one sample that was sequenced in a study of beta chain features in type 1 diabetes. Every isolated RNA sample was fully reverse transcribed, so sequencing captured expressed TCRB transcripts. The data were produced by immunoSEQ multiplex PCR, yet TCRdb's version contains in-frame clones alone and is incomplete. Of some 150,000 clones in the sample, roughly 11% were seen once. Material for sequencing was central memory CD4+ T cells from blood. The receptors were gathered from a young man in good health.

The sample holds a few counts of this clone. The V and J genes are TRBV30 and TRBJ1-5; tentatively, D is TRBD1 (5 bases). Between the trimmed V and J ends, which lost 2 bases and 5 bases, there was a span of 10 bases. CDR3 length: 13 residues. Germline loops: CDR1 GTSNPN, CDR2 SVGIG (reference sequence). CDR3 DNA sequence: TGTGCCTGGAGTAAAGGGACCTATCAGCCCCAGCATTTT. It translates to CAWSKGTYQPQHF.

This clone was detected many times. CDR3 bases: TGTGCCAGCAGCGTAGGACTAGCGGGAGGAGGTGAGACCCAGTACTTC. This sequence encodes CASSVGLAGGGETQYF. The gene calls are TRBV9 and TRBJ2-5; 13 bases agree with TRBD2. CDR1 and CDR2 from the germline V gene are SGDLS and YYNGEE. V gave up 0 bases and J gave up 5 bases; unmatched junction bases: 4. The CDR3 spans 16 residues.

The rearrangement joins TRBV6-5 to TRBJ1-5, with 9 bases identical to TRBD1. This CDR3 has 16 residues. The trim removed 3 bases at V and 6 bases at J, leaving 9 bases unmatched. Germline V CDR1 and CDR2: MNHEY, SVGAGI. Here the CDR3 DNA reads TGTGCCAGCAGTTATTCCGGGACAGGGAATACTCAGCCCCAGCATTTT. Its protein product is CASSYSGTGNTQPQHF.

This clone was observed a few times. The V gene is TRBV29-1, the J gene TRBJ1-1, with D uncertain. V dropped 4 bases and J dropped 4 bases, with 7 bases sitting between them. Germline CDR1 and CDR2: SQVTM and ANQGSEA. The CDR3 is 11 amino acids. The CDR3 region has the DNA TGCAGCGTTGTATTGCGCACTGAAGCTTTCTTT. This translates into CSVVLRTEAFF.

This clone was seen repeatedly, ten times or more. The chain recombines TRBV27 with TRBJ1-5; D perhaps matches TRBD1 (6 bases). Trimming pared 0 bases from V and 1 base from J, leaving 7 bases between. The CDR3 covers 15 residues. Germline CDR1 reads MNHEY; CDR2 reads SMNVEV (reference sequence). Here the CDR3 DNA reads TGTGCCAGCAGTTTATCCAGGGGAAGCAATCAGCCCCAGCATTTT. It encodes CASSLSRGSNQPQHF.

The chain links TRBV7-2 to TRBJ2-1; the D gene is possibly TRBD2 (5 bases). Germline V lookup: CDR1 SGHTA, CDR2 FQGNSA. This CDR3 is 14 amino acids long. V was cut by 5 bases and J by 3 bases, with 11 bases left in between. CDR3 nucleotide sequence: TGTGCCAGCAGCCTTCGTACTAGCTACAATGAGCAGTTCTTC. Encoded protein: CASSLRTSYNEQFF.

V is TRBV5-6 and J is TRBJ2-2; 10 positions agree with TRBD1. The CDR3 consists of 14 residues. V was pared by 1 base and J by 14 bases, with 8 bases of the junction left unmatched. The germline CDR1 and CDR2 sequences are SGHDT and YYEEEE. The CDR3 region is CASSLSGTGEVLFF. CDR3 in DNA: TGTGCCAGCAGCTTGTCCGGGACAGGGGAGGTTCTGTTTTTT.

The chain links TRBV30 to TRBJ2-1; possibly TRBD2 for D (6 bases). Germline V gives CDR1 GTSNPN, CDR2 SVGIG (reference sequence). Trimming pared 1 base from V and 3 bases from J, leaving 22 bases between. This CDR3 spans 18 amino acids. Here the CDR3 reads CAWSDQERAGLIYNEQFF. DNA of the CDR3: TGTGCCTGGAGTGACCAAGAGCGGGCGGGGCTTATCTACAATGAGCAGTTCTTC.

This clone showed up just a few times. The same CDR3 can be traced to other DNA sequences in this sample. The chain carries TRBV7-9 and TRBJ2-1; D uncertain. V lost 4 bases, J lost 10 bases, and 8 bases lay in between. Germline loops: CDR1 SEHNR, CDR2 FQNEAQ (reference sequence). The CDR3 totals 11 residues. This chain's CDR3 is CASSSGDEQFF. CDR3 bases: TGTGCCAGCAGCTCGGGTGACGAGCAGTTCTTC.

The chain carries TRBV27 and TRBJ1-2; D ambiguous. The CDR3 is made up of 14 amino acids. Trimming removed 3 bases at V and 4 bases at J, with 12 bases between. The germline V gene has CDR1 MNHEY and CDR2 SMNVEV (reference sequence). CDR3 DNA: TGTGCCAGCAGTTTCGGGAGCCGAGGCTATGGCTACACCTTC. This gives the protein CASSFGSRGYGYTF.

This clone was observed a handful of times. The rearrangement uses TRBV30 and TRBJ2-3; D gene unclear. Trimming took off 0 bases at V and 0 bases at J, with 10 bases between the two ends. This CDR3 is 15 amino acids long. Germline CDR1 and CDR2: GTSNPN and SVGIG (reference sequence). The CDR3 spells CAWSVSTSSTDTQYF. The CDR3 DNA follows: TGTGCCTGGAGTGTATCTACCTCAAGCACAGATACGCAGTATTTT. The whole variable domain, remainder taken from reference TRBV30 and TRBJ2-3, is SQTIHQWPATLVQPVGSPLSLECTVEGTSNPNLYWYRQAAGRGLQLLFYSVGIGQISSEVPQNLSASRPQDRQFILSSKKLLLSDSGFYLCAWSVSTSSTDTQYFGPGTRLTVL.

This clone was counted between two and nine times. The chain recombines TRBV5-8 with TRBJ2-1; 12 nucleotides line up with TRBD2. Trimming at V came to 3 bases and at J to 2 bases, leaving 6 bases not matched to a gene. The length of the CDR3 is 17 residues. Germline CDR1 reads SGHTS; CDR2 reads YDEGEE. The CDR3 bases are TGTGCCAGCAGCTGGGCTAGCGGGAGGGCCGCCTACAATGAGCAGTTCTTC. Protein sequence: CASSWASGRAAYNEQFF.

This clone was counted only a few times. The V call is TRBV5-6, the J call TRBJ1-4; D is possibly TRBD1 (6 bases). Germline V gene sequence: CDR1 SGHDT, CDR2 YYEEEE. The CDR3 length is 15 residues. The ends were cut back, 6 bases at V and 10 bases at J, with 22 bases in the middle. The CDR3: CASTLNGGLIAKLFF. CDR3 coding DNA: TGTGCCAGCACCCTCAACGGGGGGCTTATCGCAAAACTGTTTTTT.

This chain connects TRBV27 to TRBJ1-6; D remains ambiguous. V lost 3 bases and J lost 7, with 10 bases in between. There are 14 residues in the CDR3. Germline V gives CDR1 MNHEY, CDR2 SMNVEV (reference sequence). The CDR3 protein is CASSLRERNSPLHF. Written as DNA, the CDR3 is TGTGCCAGCAGTTTGAGGGAACGGAATTCACCCCTCCACTTT.

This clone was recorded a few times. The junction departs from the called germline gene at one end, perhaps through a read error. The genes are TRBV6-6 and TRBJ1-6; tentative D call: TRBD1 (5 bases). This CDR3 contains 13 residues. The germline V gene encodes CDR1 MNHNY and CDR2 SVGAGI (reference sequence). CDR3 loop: CATSTGYNSPLHF. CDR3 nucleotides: TGTGCCACCAGTACAGGATATAATTCACCCCTCCACTTT.

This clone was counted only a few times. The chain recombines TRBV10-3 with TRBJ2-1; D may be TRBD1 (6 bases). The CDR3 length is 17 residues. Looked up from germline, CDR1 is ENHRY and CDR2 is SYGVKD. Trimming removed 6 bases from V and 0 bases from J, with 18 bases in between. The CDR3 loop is CAIRSFRTDSSYNEQFF. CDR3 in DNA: TGTGCCATCAGATCATTTCGGACAGACAGCTCCTACAATGAGCAGTTCTTC.

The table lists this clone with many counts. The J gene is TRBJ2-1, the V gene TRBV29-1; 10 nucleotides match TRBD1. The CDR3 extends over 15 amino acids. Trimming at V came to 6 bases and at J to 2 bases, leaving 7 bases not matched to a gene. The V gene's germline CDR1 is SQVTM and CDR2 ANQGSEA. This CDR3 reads CSVAPGTGAYNEQFF. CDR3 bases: TGCAGCGTAGCCCCCGGGACAGGGGCCTACAATGAGCAGTTCTTC.

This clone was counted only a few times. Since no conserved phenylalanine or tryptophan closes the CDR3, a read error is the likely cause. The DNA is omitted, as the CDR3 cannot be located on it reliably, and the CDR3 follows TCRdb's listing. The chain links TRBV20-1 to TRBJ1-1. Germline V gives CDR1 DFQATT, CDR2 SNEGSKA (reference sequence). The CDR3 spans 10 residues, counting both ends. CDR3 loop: CSARNLGTLY.

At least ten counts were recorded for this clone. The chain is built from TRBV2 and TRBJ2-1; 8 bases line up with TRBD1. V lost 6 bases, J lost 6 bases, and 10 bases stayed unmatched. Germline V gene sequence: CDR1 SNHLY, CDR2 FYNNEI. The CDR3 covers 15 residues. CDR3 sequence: CASRDRQGRVNEQFF. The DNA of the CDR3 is TGTGCCAGCAGGGACCGACAGGGGCGGGTCAATGAGCAGTTCTTC.